One T cell receptor beta chain is described in this entry. Its specificity is not known. The CDR3 extends over 13 amino acids. From germline, CDR1 is SGHAT and CDR2 FQNNGV. V lost 0 bases, J lost 6 bases, and 8 bases lay in between. The sample comes from a study of PD-1 blockade in classical Hodgkin lymphoma. Study-wide results and limits: Reported findings placed baseline TCR diversity lower in newly diagnosed patients (compared with healthy donors). Repertoire differences have undefined causes, possibly disease activity or prior therapy.

Profiling relied on immunoSEQ multiplex PCR, and the TCRdb table lists in-frame clones only, not all of them. The sample includes about 35,000 clones, about 89% of them seen just once. Documented time point: newly diagnosed, previously untreated cHL patient sample. Investigators isolated CD4+ T cells from thawed PBMCs through magnetic negative selection. As a comparison, the study used PBMCs from newly diagnosed, untreated classical Hodgkin lymphoma. The receptor comes from a human donor with classical Hodgkin lymphoma. The chain carries TRBV11-2 and TRBJ1-1; D might be TRBD1 (6 bases). Sequencing was performed on CD4+ T cells from blood. The CDR3 loop is CASSLERGAEAFF. In nucleotides, the CDR3 is TGTGCCAGCAGCTTAGAGAGGGGGGCTGAAGCTTTCTTT.